The entry below gives a single T cell receptor beta chain sequence along with its context. Antigen specificity is unknown. The data were obtained in a study of T-cell memory formation after mild COVID-19. Overall study findings and caveats: Clones which contracted sat mainly in CM and EM if CD4+, and in EMRA if CD8+.

The CDR3 sequence is 14 residues long. Germline CDR1 SGHRS, CDR2 YFSETQ. Trimming removed 0 bases at V and 0 bases at J, with 6 bases between. TCRdb used MiXCR to reprocess the 5' RACE reads, holding one entry per CDR3 protein. The sample lists 290,000 or so distinct CDR3 sequences, roughly a fifth seen once, with roughly 20% in the top ten. This clonotype was obtained from a man aged 18 to 29 who had mild COVID-19 (a few samples of this study predate the infection). Cell type and time point are not known. Sequenced sample: PBMCs or a T cell subset sorted from them (not recorded which). The rearrangement links TRBV5-1 to TRBJ1-1, with D unresolved. In DNA, the CDR3 is TGCGCCAGCAGCTTGGAGTGGTTGAACACTGAAGCTTTCTTT. Translation gives CASSLEWLNTEAFF.